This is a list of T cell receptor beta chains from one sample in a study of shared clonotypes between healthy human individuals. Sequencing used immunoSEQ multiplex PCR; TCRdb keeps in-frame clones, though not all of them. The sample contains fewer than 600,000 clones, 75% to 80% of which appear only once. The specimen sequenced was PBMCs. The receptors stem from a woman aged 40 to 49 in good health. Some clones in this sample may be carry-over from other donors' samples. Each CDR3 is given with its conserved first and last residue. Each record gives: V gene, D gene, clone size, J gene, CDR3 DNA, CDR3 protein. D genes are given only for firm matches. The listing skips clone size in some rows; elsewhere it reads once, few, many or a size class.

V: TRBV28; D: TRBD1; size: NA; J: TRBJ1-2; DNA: TGTGCCAGCAGTCGGACAGGGCTCTATGGCTACACCTTC; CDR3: CASSRTGLYGYTF
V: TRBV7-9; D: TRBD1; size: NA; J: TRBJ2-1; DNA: TGTGCCAGCAGTTCAGGACAGGTTAGTTCTGAGCAGTTCTTC; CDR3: CASSSGQVSSEQFF
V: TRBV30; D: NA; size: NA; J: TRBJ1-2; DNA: TGTGCCTGGAGTGTTAGCTATAGCTACACCTTC; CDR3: CAWSVSYSYTF
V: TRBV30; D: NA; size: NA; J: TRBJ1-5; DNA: TGTGCCTGGAGTAGGGGGTTTCAGCCCCAGCATTTT; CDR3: CAWSRGFQPQHF
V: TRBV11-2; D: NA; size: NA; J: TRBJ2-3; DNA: TGTGCCAGCAGCTTATTGGGGGGAATCACAGATACGCAGTATTTT; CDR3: CASSLLGGITDTQYF
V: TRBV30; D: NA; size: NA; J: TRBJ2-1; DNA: TGTGCCTGGAGGGGCAGTAGCTCCTACAATGAGCAGTTCTTC; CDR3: CAWRGSSSYNEQFF
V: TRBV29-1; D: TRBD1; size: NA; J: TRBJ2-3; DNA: TGCAGCGTGGGGGTAGGCGGGACAGGGAGGGCGCAGTATTTT; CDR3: CSVGVGGTGRAQYF
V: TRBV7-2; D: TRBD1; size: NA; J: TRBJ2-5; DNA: TGTGCCAGCAGCTATAGACGTCACCGGGGAGGGACAGGGGAAGAGACCCAGTACTTC; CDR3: CASSYRRHRGGTGEETQYF
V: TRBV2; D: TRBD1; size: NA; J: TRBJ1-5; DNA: TGTGCCAGCAGTGTGGACAGGGGCAATCAGCCCCAGCATTTT; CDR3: CASSVDRGNQPQHF
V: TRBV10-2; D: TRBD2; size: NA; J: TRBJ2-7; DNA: TGCGCCGCCTGTGGGACTAGCTGCTACGAGCAGTACTTC; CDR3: CAACGTSCYEQYF
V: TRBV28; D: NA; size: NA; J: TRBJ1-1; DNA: TGTGCCAGCAGCGGTCCGGCGAACACTGAAGCTTTCTTT; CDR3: CASSGPANTEAFF
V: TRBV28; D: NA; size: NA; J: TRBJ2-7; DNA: TGTGCCACTGACAACTCCTACGAGCAGTACTTC; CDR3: CATDNSYEQYF
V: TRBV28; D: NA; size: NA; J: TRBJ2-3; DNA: TGTGCCAGCAGACATCGGACTCAACCTAACACAGATACGCAGTATTTT; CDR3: CASRHRTQPNTDTQYF
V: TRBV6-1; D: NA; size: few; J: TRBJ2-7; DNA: TGTGCCAGCAGTGAAAGGTCGGACTCCTACTCCTACGAGCAGTACTTC; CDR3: CASSERSDSYSYEQYF
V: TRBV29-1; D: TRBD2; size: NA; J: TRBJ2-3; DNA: TGCAGCGTCTGGGGGGGGTTGCGGGGAAGCACAGATACGCAGTATTTT; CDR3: CSVWGGLRGSTDTQYF
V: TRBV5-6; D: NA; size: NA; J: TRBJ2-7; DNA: TGTGCCAGCAGCTTGGGCGGCTACGAGCAGTACTTC; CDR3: CASSLGGYEQYF
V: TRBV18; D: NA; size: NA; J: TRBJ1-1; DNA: TGTGCCAGCTCACGGGACTGGAACACTGAAGCTTTCTTT; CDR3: CASSRDWNTEAFF
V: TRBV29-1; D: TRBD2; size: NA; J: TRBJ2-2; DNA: TGCAGCGTAAACCAAGCGGGAGTGAACACCGGGGAGCTGTTTTTT; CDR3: CSVNQAGVNTGELFF
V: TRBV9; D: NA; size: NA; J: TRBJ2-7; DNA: TGTGCCAGCAGCGTAGGTCACGACAGTACTTACGAGCAGTACTTC; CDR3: CASSVGHDSTYEQYF
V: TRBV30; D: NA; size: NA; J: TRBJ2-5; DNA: TGTGCCTGGACGGTGGGAGAGACCCAGTACTTC; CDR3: CAWTVGETQYF
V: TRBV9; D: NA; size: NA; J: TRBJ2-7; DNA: TGTGCCAGCAGCGCACAGACAGATTCTTACGAGCAGTACTTC; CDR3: CASSAQTDSYEQYF
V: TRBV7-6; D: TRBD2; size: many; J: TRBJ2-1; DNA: TGTGCCAGCAGATCACTAGCGGGAGGCTACAATGAGCAGTTCTTC; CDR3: CASRSLAGGYNEQFF
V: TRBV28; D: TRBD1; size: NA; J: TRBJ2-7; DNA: TGTGCCAGCAGCCCGGGACAGGGGTTTCGCGAGCAGTACTTC; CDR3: CASSPGQGFREQYF
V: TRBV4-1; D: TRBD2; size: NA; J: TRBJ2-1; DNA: TGCGCCAGCAGCCAAGCTTTCCGGGGGACTAGCGGGGGTCTTGGGCATGGGCAGTTCTTC; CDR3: CASSQAFRGTSGGLGHGQFF
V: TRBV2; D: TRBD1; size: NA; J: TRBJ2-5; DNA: TGTGCCAGCAGCCGGGACAGGGCCTATGGAGAGACCCAGTACTTC; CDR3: CASSRDRAYGETQYF
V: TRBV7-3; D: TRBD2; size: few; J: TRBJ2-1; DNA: TGTGCCAGCAGCTTAGCTGCGGGAGGAGATAATGAGCAGTTCTTC; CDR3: CASSLAAGGDNEQFF
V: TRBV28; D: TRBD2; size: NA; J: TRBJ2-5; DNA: TGTGCCAGCAGTTTCGGGTGGGAGGGCCTGGAGACCCAGTACTTC; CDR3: CASSFGWEGLETQYF
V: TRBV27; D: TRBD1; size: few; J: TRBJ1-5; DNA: TGTGCCAGCAGTTCCCTAAAAGGACAGGAGAATCAGCCCCAGCATTTT; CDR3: CASSSLKGQENQPQHF
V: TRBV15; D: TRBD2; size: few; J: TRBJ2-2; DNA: TGTGCCACCAGCATCGTAGCGGGAGGGGGAACCGGGGAGCTGTTTTTT; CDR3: CATSIVAGGGTGELFF
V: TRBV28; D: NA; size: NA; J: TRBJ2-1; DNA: TGTGCCAGCAGTTTATCTAGCTCCTACAATGAGCAGTTCTTC; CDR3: CASSLSSSYNEQFF